These T cell receptor beta chains were read from a single sample in a study of vaccination and CD4 T cells after COVID-19. The antigens for these receptors are not known. TCRdb processed the PCR reads anew with MiXCR; each CDR3 protein has one entry. The table lists some 12,000 distinct CDR3 sequences, 58% of them singletons. Material for sequencing was CD4+ T cells from blood, cultured in vitro. The receptors originated from a human donor who had recovered from COVID-19. Each CDR3 is given with its conserved first and last residue. D genes are given only for firm matches. Expanded clones are given a class, and other clones once, few, many or no size at all.

J gene: TRBJ1-1; D gene: NA; clone size: NA; V gene: TRBV6-5; CDR3 protein: CASSYGSRNTEAFF; CDR3 DNA: TGTGCCAGCAGTTACGGGTCTCGTAACACTGAAGCTTTCTTT
J gene: TRBJ1-2; D gene: TRBD1; clone size: few; V gene: TRBV6-1; CDR3 protein: CASRTTGTGGHYGYTF; CDR3 DNA: TGTGCCAGCAGGACAACCGGGACAGGGGGACACTATGGCTACACCTTC
J gene: TRBJ1-2; D gene: NA; clone size: NA; V gene: TRBV5-1; CDR3 protein: CASCREGSTNYGYTF; CDR3 DNA: TGCGCCAGTTGTAGGGAGGGTTCCACTAACTATGGCTACACCTTC
J gene: TRBJ1-5; D gene: TRBD1; clone size: NA; V gene: TRBV2; CDR3 protein: CATSDRGGNQPQHF; CDR3 DNA: TGTGCCACCTCGGACAGGGGGGGCAATCAGCCCCAGCATTTT
J gene: TRBJ1-1; D gene: TRBD1; clone size: NA; V gene: TRBV20-1; CDR3 protein: CSARGQGIGVRNTEAFF; CDR3 DNA: TGCAGTGCTAGAGGACAGGGTATCGGAGTCAGGAACACTGAAGCTTTCTTT
J gene: TRBJ2-5; D gene: NA; clone size: few; V gene: TRBV7-2; CDR3 protein: CASSRSLGETQYF; CDR3 DNA: TGTGCCAGCAGCCGCTCGTTAGGGGAGACCCAGTACTTC
J gene: TRBJ1-1; D gene: NA; clone size: NA; V gene: TRBV6-2/TRBV6-3; CDR3 protein: CASGRTEAFF; CDR3 DNA: TGTGCCAGCGGTAGGACTGAAGCTTTCTTT
J gene: TRBJ1-2; D gene: NA; clone size: NA; V gene: TRBV4-1; CDR3 protein: CASSHIMTGPLGYGYTF; CDR3 DNA: TGCGCCAGCAGCCACATTATGACAGGCCCGCTAGGCTATGGCTACACCTTC
J gene: TRBJ2-3; D gene: NA; clone size: NA; V gene: TRBV14; CDR3 protein: CASSQDGGGGDTQYF; CDR3 DNA: TGTGCCAGCAGCCAAGACGGCGGGGGCGGGGATACGCAGTATTTT
J gene: TRBJ2-5; D gene: NA; clone size: NA; V gene: TRBV2; CDR3 protein: CASSEAGPWKTQYF; CDR3 DNA: TGTGCCAGCAGTGAGGCGGGGCCCTGGAAGACCCAGTACTTC
J gene: TRBJ1-5; D gene: NA; clone size: once; V gene: TRBV2; CDR3 protein: CASSRWTRGSGNQPQHF; CDR3 DNA: TGTGCCAGCAGTCGTTGGACGAGGGGGTCGGGCAATCAGCCCCAGCATTTT
J gene: TRBJ2-2; D gene: NA; clone size: NA; V gene: TRBV6-1; CDR3 protein: CASSQRPGPSPGTGELFF; CDR3 DNA: TGTGCCAGCAGCCAGCGTCCGGGGCCATCCCCCGGCACCGGGGAGCTGTTTTTT
J gene: TRBJ1-2; D gene: NA; clone size: NA; V gene: TRBV7-9; CDR3 protein: CASSPRAEGYTF; CDR3 DNA: TGTGCCAGCAGCCCCAGGGCGGAAGGCTACACCTTC
J gene: TRBJ2-7; D gene: TRBD1; clone size: NA; V gene: TRBV7-9; CDR3 protein: CASGRTGVDEQYF; CDR3 DNA: TGTGCCAGCGGACGGACAGGGGTTGACGAGCAGTACTTC
J gene: TRBJ1-1; D gene: NA; clone size: NA; V gene: TRBV19; CDR3 protein: CATSTSSVTRRTREAFF; CDR3 DNA: TGTGCCACCTCCACCAGTTCAGTTACACGACGGACCCGTGAAGCTTTCTTT
J gene: TRBJ1-5; D gene: NA; clone size: few; V gene: TRBV6-1; CDR3 protein: CASSEVGRVVRSNQPQHF; CDR3 DNA: TGTGCCAGCAGTGAAGTGGGCAGGGTAGTGAGAAGCAATCAGCCCCAGCATTTT
J gene: TRBJ1-4; D gene: TRBD1; clone size: NA; V gene: TRBV2; CDR3 protein: CASRGQGNEKLFF; CDR3 DNA: TGTGCCAGCAGGGGACAGGGAAATGAAAAACTGTTTTTT
J gene: TRBJ2-3; D gene: NA; clone size: once; V gene: TRBV25-1; CDR3 protein: CASSDPAQGHTQYF; CDR3 DNA: TGTGCCAGCAGTGACCCCGCCCAGGGTCATACGCAGTATTTT
J gene: TRBJ2-2; D gene: NA; clone size: NA; V gene: TRBV20-1; CDR3 protein: CSARGGRGNTGELFF; CDR3 DNA: TGCAGTGCTAGAGGGGGCAGGGGGAACACCGGGGAGCTGTTTTTT
J gene: TRBJ2-7; D gene: NA; clone size: NA; V gene: TRBV30; CDR3 protein: CAWSDTSSEQYF; CDR3 DNA: TGTGCCTGGAGCGACACTTCCTCGGAGCAGTACTTC
J gene: TRBJ1-5; D gene: TRBD1; clone size: few; V gene: TRBV27; CDR3 protein: CASSPSRDRGNQPQHF; CDR3 DNA: TGTGCCAGCAGTCCCTCCCGGGACAGGGGCAATCAGCCCCAGCATTTT
J gene: TRBJ1-1; D gene: NA; clone size: few; V gene: TRBV6-5; CDR3 protein: CASTYSEGSMNTEAFF; CDR3 DNA: TGTGCCAGCACCTACTCTGAGGGGTCAATGAACACTGAAGCTTTCTTT
J gene: TRBJ1-3; D gene: NA; clone size: NA; V gene: TRBV30; CDR3 protein: CAWSTGLSSGNTIYF; CDR3 DNA: TGTGCCTGGAGTACTGGACTGAGCTCTGGAAACACCATATATTTT
J gene: TRBJ1-1; D gene: NA; clone size: NA; V gene: TRBV20-1; CDR3 protein: CSARDRSRGLDTEAFF; CDR3 DNA: TGCAGTGCTAGAGATCGTTCGCGGGGGCTCGACACTGAAGCTTTCTTT
J gene: TRBJ2-3; D gene: NA; clone size: NA; V gene: TRBV20-1; CDR3 protein: CSALWEAYTDTQYF; CDR3 DNA: TGCAGTGCTCTTTGGGAGGCGTACACAGATACGCAGTATTTT
J gene: TRBJ2-1; D gene: TRBD2; clone size: NA; V gene: TRBV20-1; CDR3 protein: CSASQRHGLAGTKDGEQFF; CDR3 DNA: TGCAGTGCTAGCCAAAGACACGGACTAGCGGGGACAAAGGATGGTGAGCAGTTCTTC
J gene: TRBJ1-6; D gene: TRBD1; clone size: NA; V gene: TRBV7-2; CDR3 protein: CASSLRQGGGNSPLHF; CDR3 DNA: TGTGCCAGCAGCCTCCGACAGGGCGGGGGGAATTCACCCCTCCACTTT
J gene: TRBJ1-1; D gene: NA; clone size: NA; V gene: TRBV11-3; CDR3 protein: CASSLARARVDRRTEAFF; CDR3 DNA: TGTGCCAGCAGCTTAGCCCGGGCGAGGGTAGACAGGAGAACTGAAGCTTTCTTT
J gene: TRBJ1-1; D gene: NA; clone size: NA; V gene: TRBV12-5; CDR3 protein: CASGLGQLNTEAFF; CDR3 DNA: TGTGCTAGTGGTTTGGGACAGCTGAACACTGAAGCTTTCTTT
J gene: TRBJ1-1; D gene: TRBD1; clone size: NA; V gene: TRBV6-2/TRBV6-3; CDR3 protein: CASIRTGMNTEAFF; CDR3 DNA: TGTGCCAGCATTCGGACAGGCATGAACACTGAAGCTTTCTTT
J gene: TRBJ1-1; D gene: NA; clone size: NA; V gene: TRBV19; CDR3 protein: CASSIDPGVNTEAFF; CDR3 DNA: TGTGCCAGTAGTATAGACCCGGGGGTGAACACTGAAGCTTTCTTT